Listed below are T cell receptor beta chains from one sample, sequenced in a study of identical twins. TCRdb re-called the 5' RACE reads through MiXCR, storing one row per CDR3 protein. The sample has about 340,000 distinct CDR3 sequences, approximately 13% seen once. These data were also filed under a second study, of yellow fever vaccine responses in identical twins.

Sample: CD8+ T cells sorted from blood. The receptors originated from a woman aged 18-30 years in good health. Both conserved end residues are part of each CDR3. The D gene is left open where the match is weak. Clone size is given for some rows only: seen once, a few or many times, or a class if the clone is expanded.

11	TRBV10-2	TRBJ2-2	many	-	TGTGCCAGCACGGACACCGGGGAGCTGTTTTTT	CASTDTGELFF
15	TRBV12-3/TRBV12-4	TRBJ1-4	many	-	TGTGCCAGCAGTCCTCCTCTGGCCCAACGGGAAAAACTGTTTTTT	CASSPPLAQREKLFF
14	TRBV6-5	TRBJ2-2	-	TRBD1	TGTGCCAGCAGTTACTGGGACAGATCCGGGGAGCTGTTTTTT	CASSYWDRSGELFF
12	TRBV13	TRBJ1-2	-	-	TGTGCCAGCAGCCTAATGGAGGCCGGCTACACCTTC	CASSLMEAGYTF
15	TRBV5-1	TRBJ2-5	-	-	TGCGCCAGCAGCTTGGCGGAGGGGACCGGGGAGACCCAGTACTTC	CASSLAEGTGETQYF
13	TRBV29-1	TRBJ2-7	-	TRBD2	TGCAGCGCCCGGACTAGCGCCTCCTACGAGCAGTACTTC	CSARTSASYEQYF
17	TRBV28	TRBJ2-7	few	TRBD2	TGTGCCAGCAGTCTCACTCAGATAGCGGGAGGGCTTTACGAGCAGTACTTC	CASSLTQIAGGLYEQYF
16	TRBV7-8	TRBJ1-2	-	-	TGTGCCAGCAGCATAGAAAAAGGGACCGCCTTAGAGGGCTACACCTTC	CASSIEKGTALEGYTF
16	TRBV24-1	TRBJ2-3	-	TRBD1	TGTGCCACCAGTGATTTGAAGAGGGGGCACCCAGATACGCAGTATTTT	CATSDLKRGHPDTQYF
14	TRBV4-1	TRBJ2-1	few	-	TGCGCCAGCAGCCAAGAACGAGTTAACAATGAGCAGTTCTTC	CASSQERVNNEQFF
19	TRBV7-8	TRBJ2-6	-	-	TGTGCCAGCAGCTTAGCACAGCTTACCAAGGACTCTGGGGCCAACGTCCTGACTTTC	CASSLAQLTKDSGANVLTF
15	TRBV24-1	TRBJ2-5	-	TRBD2	TGTGCCACCAGTGATTTGGAACGGGAGGTCGAGACCCAGTACTTC	CATSDLEREVETQYF
14	TRBV12-3/TRBV12-4	TRBJ2-5	-	TRBD2	TGTGCCAGCAGTACAACGGGGGGGAGCTGGGCCCAGTACTTC	CASSTTGGSWAQYF
18	TRBV5-1	TRBJ2-1	-	TRBD1	TGCGCCAGCAGCTGGGGACAGGGCCCAAGGAGGCGGTACAATGAGCAGTTCTTC	CASSWGQGPRRRYNEQFF
16	TRBV5-1	TRBJ2-1	many	TRBD1	TGCGCCAGCAGCTTGGCCGGGACAGGGTCCTACAATGAGCAGTTCTTC	CASSLAGTGSYNEQFF
16	TRBV6-1	TRBJ2-1	-	TRBD1	TGTGCCAGCAGCCCAAAGGGACAGTCGCTACTCCATGAGCAGTTCTTC	CASSPKGQSLLHEQFF
15	TRBV20-1	TRBJ1-2	few	-	TGCAGTGCTAGTTCCAGCCTCCAAGCTAACTATGGCTACACCTTC	CSASSSLQANYGYTF
17	TRBV10-3	TRBJ2-2	-	-	TGTGCCATCAGTCCGAAAGGACACATTACGAACACCGGGGAGCTGTTTTTT	CAISPKGHITNTGELFF
15	TRBV3-1	TRBJ2-2	-	TRBD2	TGTGCCAGCCTGGGACTAGCGGGAGGGAAACCCGAGCTGTTTTTT	CASLGLAGGKPELFF
16	TRBV2	TRBJ2-5	few	TRBD2	TGTGCCAGCAGTGAATATCTAGCGGGGGGCGAAGAGACCCAGTACTTC	CASSEYLAGGEETQYF
15	TRBV6-1	TRBJ1-2	few	-	TGTGCCAGCAGTGAAATGGCAGGGACTAACTATGGCTACACCTTC	CASSEMAGTNYGYTF
15	TRBV5-5	TRBJ2-7	few	TRBD1	TGTGCCAGCAGCACCAGGACAGGGAGCTCCTACGAGCAGTACTTC	CASSTRTGSSYEQYF
15	TRBV7-6	TRBJ2-7	-	-	TGTGCCAGCAGCTTAGATCCAGGGGCAGGCTACGAGCAGTACTTC	CASSLDPGAGYEQYF
12	TRBV2	TRBJ1-1	few	-	TGTGCCAGCAGGCCAGGGACACTCCAAGCTTTCTTT	CASRPGTLQAFF
15	TRBV2	TRBJ2-3	-	-	TGTGCCAGCAGAGAACGGGACACAAGCACAGATACGCAGTATTTT	CASRERDTSTDTQYF
18	TRBV4-1	TRBJ2-1	few	TRBD2	TGCGCCAGCAGCCAACTGGCTCCTGGACTAGAGCGAAACAATGAGCAGTTCTTC	CASSQLAPGLERNNEQFF
18	TRBV28	TRBJ2-3	-	-	TGTGCCAGCAGTATGCTTTCGGCTAGCGTATCTAGCACAGATACGCAGTATTTT	CASSMLSASVSSTDTQYF
13	TRBV24-1	TRBJ2-1	-	-	TGTGCCACCCAGGGTCCAGTATACAATGAGCAGTTCTTC	CATQGPVYNEQFF
12	TRBV29-1	TRBJ2-3	-	-	TGCAGCGTTGCAATACAGGCAGATACGCAGTATTTT	CSVAIQADTQYF
12	TRBV7-9	TRBJ2-5	-	-	TGTGCCAGCAGCCCCGCGGGTAGGGCCCAGTACTTC	CASSPAGRAQYF
17	TRBV20-1	TRBJ2-3	-	TRBD2	TGCAGTGCTAGAGATTTACGACTAGCGGGGAGCACAGATACGCAGTATTTT	CSARDLRLAGSTDTQYF
11	TRBV12-3/TRBV12-4	TRBJ2-1	-	-	TGTGCCAGCAGTTTATCCTCTCGGCAGTTCTTC	CASSLSSRQFF
16	TRBV7-9	TRBJ2-5	few	-	TGTGCCAGCAGCAACCCCGGGACAACAGGCGCGGAGACCCAGTACTTC	CASSNPGTTGAETQYF
13	TRBV5-6	TRBJ1-3	-	-	TGTGCCAGCAGCGAGGGTATCGGAAACACCATATATTTT	CASSEGIGNTIYF
19	TRBV4-1	TRBJ2-1	few	TRBD2	TGCGCCAGCAGCCAAGAAGGACTAGCGGGAGTCAAAGAGGACAATGAGCAGTTCTTC	CASSQEGLAGVKEDNEQFF
18	TRBV2	TRBJ2-5	few	TRBD2	TGTGCCAGCAGTGAAGGGGCCCTAGCGGGAGGGCCGGGAGAGACCCAGTACTTC	CASSEGALAGGPGETQYF
17	TRBV20-1	TRBJ2-5	-	-	TGCAGTGCTAGAGACTACCTGGGGCCTCCACCCCAAGAGACCCAGTACTTC	CSARDYLGPPPQETQYF
14	TRBV6-5	TRBJ1-5	-	-	TGTGCCAGCAGCCACGGGAATAGCAATCAGCCCCAGCATTTT	CASSHGNSNQPQHF
14	TRBV6-1	TRBJ1-5	few	-	TGTGCCAGCAGTGAGAAGGGTTTTCTTCAGCCCCAGCATTTT	CASSEKGFLQPQHF
13	TRBV5-5	TRBJ1-1	many	-	TGTGCCAGCAGGTGGACGGAGGGTACTGAAGCTTTCTTT	CASRWTEGTEAFF
13	TRBV28	TRBJ2-7	-	-	TGTGCCAGCAGTTTATGGGGAACGACGGAGCAGTACTTC	CASSLWGTTEQYF
11	TRBV2	TRBJ2-1	few	-	TGTGCCAGCGTACCGGGGAATGAGCAGTTCTTC	CASVPGNEQFF
17	TRBV7-9	TRBJ1-1	-	-	TGTGCCAGCAGCTTACCAGGTCAGGGAGGTGCCCGAACAGAAGCTTTCTTT	CASSLPGQGGARTEAFF
13	TRBV24-1	TRBJ1-2	-	-	TGTGCCACCAGTCCAGGTTCCAACTATGGCTACACCTTC	CATSPGSNYGYTF
12	TRBV28	TRBJ2-5	-	-	TGTGCCAGCGGGGGGCAGTGGGAGACCCAGTACTTC	CASGGQWETQYF